Below, one TCR beta chain is given with its context. These data are taken from a study of cytomegalovirus exposure and HLA in healthy donors. With 60 Vbeta and 13 Jbeta primers, the PCR was carried out. Using immunoSEQ multiplex PCR, the repertoire was profiled, and TCRdb retains in-frame clones only, with some absent. Of about 270,000 clones listed, 86% are singletons. Losses at the gene ends were 2 bases for V and 1 base for J; bases not matched to a gene: 20. This CDR3 has 21 amino acids. CDR1 PRHDT and CDR2 FYEKMQ come from the germline V gene (reference sequence). The sample was PBMCs. This TCR derives from a man aged 35-49 years in good health and CMV-seropositive. The chain is built from TRBV13 and TRBJ1-2, with TRBD1 matching 9 bases. As DNA, the CDR3 is TGTGCCAGCAGCTTAAGGCCCAAAATCCGGGACAGGGACGCCAGTAACTATGGCTACACCTTC. Translated: CASSLRPKIRDRDASNYGYTF. Looking up the rest from reference TRBV13 and TRBJ1-2 gives the full variable domain: AAGVIQSPRHLIKEKRETATLKCYPIPRHDTVYWYQQGPGQDPQFLISFYEKMQSDKGSIPDRFSAQQFSDYHSELNMSSLELGDSALYFCASSLRPKIRDRDASNYGYTFGSGTRLTVV.